These 6 T cell receptor beta chains share one sample of origin, sequenced in a study of regulatory T cells in long-lasting Graves disease. Assembly of TCR beta libraries relied on iRepertoire HTBI primers together with Arm-PCR of CDR3 regions. A single record per CDR3 protein comes from TCRdb applying MiXCR to the multiplex PCR reads. The table lists fewer than 650,000 distinct CDR3 sequences, roughly 16% of them singletons, with 18% in the top ten. Time point reported: newly diagnosed GD, antithyroid drugs for less than 3 months. The TCR library used RNA extracted from PBMCs. The sample was also reused in another study, on T cells in Graves' hyperthyroidism and ophthalmopathy.

Material: peripheral blood mononuclear cells (PBMCs), obtained at new diagnosis, from a patient treated with antithyroid drugs. The receptor set was obtained from a woman between 25 and 40 years old with Graves disease.

In its sample, this clonotype was seen many times. The chain couples TRBV12-3 or TRBV12-4 to TRBJ1-2; a possible D gene is TRBD1 (6 bases). The V gene lost 6 bases and the J gene lost 12 bases, with 17 bases spanning the gap. CDR3 size: 12 residues. The CDR3 reads CASSELDSFHTF. CDR3 coding DNA: TGTGCCAGCAGCGAACTGGACAGTTTCCACACCTTC.

This clonotype was picked up a small number of times. The J gene is TRBJ2-1, the V gene TRBV19; D remains unclear. The CDR3 consists of 16 residues. Germline V gene sequence: CDR1 LNHDA, CDR2 SQIVND (reference sequence). Trimming took off 5 bases at V and 9 bases at J, with 23 bases between the two ends. In DNA, the CDR3 is TGTGCCAGTAGTTCCGAATCCGTCGGCCCCCGCAGTGAGCAGTTCTTC. Protein sequence: CASSSESVGPRSEQFF.

This clonotype has only a few counts. The CDR3 protein is CASSSLASGFHSEQYF. The CDR3 nucleotides are TGTGCCAGCAGTTCCCTGGCCAGCGGGTTCCATAGCGAGCAGTACTTC. The chain is built from TRBV27 and TRBJ2-7; maybe TRBD2 (6 bases). Germline CDR1 is MNHEY and CDR2 is SMNVEV (reference sequence). Between the trimmed V and J ends, which lost 4 bases and 6 bases, there was a span of 22 bases. The CDR3 covers 16 residues.

This clonotype was counted ten times or more. The V gene is TRBV28, the J gene TRBJ1-4; weak D call: TRBD1 (6 bases). Trimming took off 4 bases at V and 7 bases at J, with 10 bases between the two ends. CDR3 size: 13 residues. The germline CDR1 and CDR2 sequences are MDHEN and SYDVKM. The CDR3 sequence is CASSSGGREKLFF. In nucleotides, the CDR3 is TGTGCCAGCAGTTCCGGGGGCCGTGAAAAACTGTTTTTT. The full variable domain, in which reference TRBV28 and TRBJ1-4 provide the parts outside the CDR3, is DVKVTQSSRYLVKRTGEKVFLECVQDMDHENMFWYRQDPGLGLRLIYFSYDVKMKEKGDIPEGYSVSREKKERFSLILESASTNQTSMYLCASSSGGREKLFFGSGTQLSVL.

This clonotype appeared many times. This sequence joins TRBV7-2 and TRBJ1-3; 7 nucleotides line up with TRBD1. This CDR3 has 14 residues. The V segment lost 5 bases and the J segment 4 bases; nucleotides outside the gene matches: 5. Germline-derived CDR1 and CDR2 are SGHTA and FQGNSA. As DNA, the CDR3 is TGTGCCAGCAGCCAACAGGGGTCGGGAAACACCATATATTTT. Translation gives CASSQQGSGNTIYF.

The chain employs TRBV3-1 and TRBJ2-7; TRBD1 matches 7 bases. Germline V CDR1 and CDR2: LGHDT, YNNKEL (reference sequence). V lost 6 bases and J lost 5; bases outside the gene matches: 10. The length of the CDR3 is 14 residues. CDR3: CASSLRQGGNEQYF. The CDR3 bases are TGTGCCAGCAGTCTTCGACAGGGTGGCAACGAGCAGTACTTC.